Below, 26 T cell receptor beta chains from the same sample are listed, as sequenced in a study of blood T cell repertoires in COVID-19. Here immunoSEQ multiplex PCR was the method, and the copy in TCRdb shows in-frame clones only, minus some. The sample records roughly 39,000 clones, 87% being singletons. Sequencing was done on a sample of peripheral blood. These receptors all come from a woman over 75 with active COVID-19.

The chain joins TRBV5-4 to TRBJ1-2, with TRBD1 matching 7 bases. This CDR3 contains 15 residues. V trimming: 4 bases; J trimming: 4 bases; junction bases outside the gene matches: 10. Germline V lookup: CDR1 SGHNT, CDR2 YYREEE (reference sequence). For the CDR3, the DNA is TGTGCCAGCAGCATTAGACAGGGTCCGGTCTATGGCTACACCTTC. Its protein is CASSIRQGPVYGYTF.

This chain joins TRBV5-6 and TRBJ2-7, with 10 bases identical to TRBD1. V was clipped by 4 bases and J by 4 bases; unmatched bases: 8. In germline, CDR1 is SGHDT, CDR2 YYEEEE. This CDR3 contains 15 residues. In DNA, the CDR3 is TGTGCCAGCAGCCCGGGGACAGGGGTCGGGTACGAGCAGTACTTC. Translating gives CASSPGTGVGYEQYF. Full variable domain (missing parts from reference TRBV5-6 and TRBJ2-7): DAGVTQSPTHLIKTRGQQVTLRCSPKSGHDTVSWYQQALGQGPQFIFQYYEEEERQRGNFPDRFSGHQFPNYSSELNVNALLLGDSALYLCASSPGTGVGYEQYFGPGTRLTVT.

The chain employs TRBV5-1 and TRBJ1-6; 7 bases match TRBD1. V shed 2 bases and J 7 bases; nucleotides not matched to a gene: 6. CDR1 and CDR2 (germline): SGHRS, YFSETQ. The CDR3 runs 15 residues. The CDR3 DNA is TGCGCCAGCAGCTTAACGACAGGGAGCAATTCACCCCTCCACTTT. Translation: CASSLTTGSNSPLHF.

The chain is built from TRBV7-9 and TRBJ2-3; maybe TRBD2 (5 bases). V dropped 5 bases and J dropped 2 bases, with 23 bases sitting between them. Germline-derived CDR1 and CDR2 are SEHNR and FQNEAQ (reference sequence). The CDR3 is 18 residues long. The DNA for the CDR3 is TGTGCCAGCAGCCCCTCGCGACGGACTCAGACACTCACAGATACGCAGTATTTT. It encodes CASSPSRRTQTLTDTQYF.

J is TRBJ1-1 and V is TRBV19; D uncertain. The V gene lost 3 bases and the J gene lost 2 bases, with 13 bases spanning the gap. CDR3 size: 15 residues. From germline, CDR1 is LNHDA and CDR2 SQIVND (reference sequence). CDR3 residues: CASSIAGSSNTEAFF. CDR3 coding DNA: TGTGCCAGTAGTATTGCGGGCAGTTCTAACACTGAAGCTTTCTTT.

The chain couples TRBV21-1 to TRBJ1-1. TRBV21-1 is annotated as a pseudogene. This CDR3 region has 12 residues. The CDR3 loop reads CASGTWSREAFF. The CDR3 DNA sequence: TGTGCCAGCGGGACTTGGTCCCGTGAAGCTTTCTTT.

The chain recombines TRBV19 with TRBJ2-1; 10 bases map to TRBD2. The junction had 4 bases not matched to a gene; V was cut back by 5 bases and J by 6 bases. Germline assignment: CDR1 LNHDA and CDR2 SQIVND (reference sequence). The CDR3 is 14 residues long. The CDR3 region has the DNA TGTGCCAGTAGTCAGCGGGGGGGCCCCAATGAGCAGTTCTTC. Its translation: CASSQRGGPNEQFF.

The V and J genes are TRBV30 and TRBJ2-3, with D perhaps matching TRBD2 (6 bases). The germline V gene has CDR1 GTSNPN and CDR2 SVGIG (reference sequence). This CDR3 has 17 amino acids. V lost 3 bases and J 4 bases, leaving 23 bases between the germline ends. DNA of the CDR3: TGTGCCTGGAGCGCTAGACCGGGCCCGGGGGTCCCAGATACGCAGTATTTT. It translates to CAWSARPGPGVPDTQYF.

This chain joins TRBV6-5 and TRBJ2-3; TRBD2 aligns across 9 bases. Trimming at V came to 2 bases and at J to 6 bases, leaving 6 bases not matched to a gene. CDR1 is MNHEY and CDR2 is SVGAGI in the germline V gene. This CDR3 has 15 amino acids. In DNA form, the CDR3 reads TGTGCCAGCAGTTACCAAGCGGGGGGCTTGGATACGCAGTATTTT. It is translated as CASSYQAGGLDTQYF.

The V and J genes are TRBV18 and TRBJ1-5, with a possible D match to TRBD1 (6 bases). Germline V gene sequence: CDR1 KGHSH, CDR2 LQKENI. This CDR3 contains 17 residues. V lost 2 bases and J lost 6, with 20 bases in between. The CDR3, as DNA: TGTGCCAGCTCACCATCCGGGTCGGGCAGGGGTAGTCAGCCCCAGCATTTT. Translating it yields CASSPSGSGRGSQPQHF.

This chain joins TRBV18 and TRBJ1-5, with D tentatively TRBD1 (6 bases). V was cut by 5 bases and J by 6 bases, with 11 bases left in between. The CDR3 spans 13 residues. Germline assignment: CDR1 KGHSH and CDR2 LQKENI. The CDR3 coding sequence is TGTGCCAGCTCAACAGGGTTGAGTCAGCCCCAGCATTTT. Its translation is CASSTGLSQPQHF. Using reference TRBV18 and TRBJ1-5 for the parts outside the CDR3, the full variable domain is NAGVMQNPRHLVRRRGQEARLRCSPMKGHSHVYWYRQLPEEGLKFMVYLQKENIIDESGMPKERFSAEFPKEGPSILRIQQVVRGDSAAYFCASSTGLSQPQHFGDGTRLSIL.

This chain links TRBV27 with TRBJ2-1; 7 bases agree with TRBD2. Trimming removed 1 base from V and 8 bases from J; junction bases left unmatched: 5. The CDR3 spans 14 residues. Germline V CDR1 and CDR2: MNHEY, SMNVEV (reference sequence). In DNA, the CDR3 is TGTGCCAGCAGTTTATACACTAGCGTCCATGAGCAGTTCTTC. Translated: CASSLYTSVHEQFF.

In this sample, this clone turned up once. V is TRBV19 and J is TRBJ2-7, with D possibly matching TRBD1 (6 bases). V was cut by 1 base and J by 3 bases, with 13 bases left in between. The CDR3 has 15 residues. Germline V gives CDR1 LNHDA, CDR2 SQIVND (reference sequence). CDR3 loop: CASSIARGGRYEQYF. CDR3 DNA: TGTGCCAGTAGTATAGCGAGAGGGGGACGCTACGAGCAGTACTTC.

Concerning this clone itself: Different DNA sequences within this sample yield the same CDR3. This rearrangement joins TRBV7-2 to TRBJ2-7, with 7 bases that match TRBD1. V lost 4 bases to trimming and J lost 4 bases; unmatched junction nucleotides: 4. This CDR3 has 13 residues. Per germline, CDR1 SGHTA and CDR2 FQGNSA. The CDR3 sequence is CASSSGQRYEQYF. The CDR3 DNA reads as TGTGCCAGCAGCTCGGGACAGAGATACGAGCAGTACTTC.

The gene calls are TRBV3-1 (or the pseudogene TRBV3-2) and TRBJ2-3; the match to TRBD2 covers 8 bases. The CDR3 totals 16 residues. Germline-derived CDR1 and CDR2 are LGHDT and YNNKEL (reference sequence). V shed 4 bases, J shed 1 base, and the junction held 7 bases outside the gene matches. The CDR3 loop reads CASSPRGGDGTDTQYF. The CDR3 DNA sequence: TGTGCCAGCAGCCCTCGGGGGGGGGATGGCACAGATACGCAGTATTTT.

The chain couples TRBV4-3 to TRBJ2-7; TRBD2 aligns across 11 bases. Germline V gene lookup returns CDR1 LGHNA and CDR2 YSLEER. CDR3 length equals 19 residues. J lost 1 base, V lost 0 bases, and 11 bases had no gene match. The CDR3 spells CASSQDWLYLAGGSYEQYF. The CDR3 DNA sequence: TGCGCCAGCAGCCAAGATTGGTTGTACTTAGCGGGGGGGTCCTACGAGCAGTACTTC.

V is TRBV25-1 and J is TRBJ1-4; D remains unclear. V lost 3 bases and J lost 7, with 12 bases in between. The CDR3 consists of 14 residues. In germline, CDR1 is MGHDK, CDR2 SYGVNS. In DNA form, the CDR3 reads TGTGCCAGCAGTGACGGGTTGATTAGTGAAAAACTGTTTTTT. It specifies CASSDGLISEKLFF.

V usage is TRBV18 and J usage is TRBJ1-6; 9 nucleotides align to TRBD1. The germline V gene has CDR1 KGHSH and CDR2 LQKENI. V gave up 5 bases and J gave up 10 bases; unmatched junction bases: 6. CDR3 length: 14 residues. CDR3 residues: CASSLQGAGSPLHF. The CDR3, as DNA: TGTGCCAGCTCATTACAGGGGGCTGGATCACCCCTCCACTTT.

In this sample, this clone turned up a few times. V and J are TRBV4-3 and TRBJ2-7, with D perhaps TRBD1 (5 bases). Trimming pared 3 bases from V and 3 bases from J, leaving 15 bases between. The CDR3 is made up of 15 amino acids. Per the germline V gene, CDR1 is LGHNA and CDR2 is YSLEER. The chain's CDR3 is CASSHTTAAFYEQYF. The CDR3 region has the DNA TGCGCCAGCAGCCATACGACAGCCGCATTCTACGAGCAGTACTTC.

The V gene is TRBV28, the J gene TRBJ2-7; no clear D. Trimming stripped 5 bases from V and 0 bases from J, with 8 bases between. The CDR3 is 13 residues long. Germline V gene data show CDR1 as MDHEN and CDR2 as SYDVKM. CDR3 in amino acids: CASSPPGSYEQYF. DNA of the CDR3: TGTGCCAGCAGTCCACCAGGCTCCTACGAGCAGTACTTC.

The V and J genes are TRBV7-8 and TRBJ2-7, with 11 bases fitting TRBD2. The CDR3 is 17 amino acids. In germline, CDR1 is SGHVS, CDR2 FQNEAQ. Trimming cost V 2 bases and J 2 bases; bases outside gene matches: 8. The CDR3 protein is CASSLSGSGGAAYEQYF. CDR3 DNA: TGTGCCAGCAGCTTAAGTGGTAGCGGGGGGGCCGCCTACGAGCAGTACTTC.

The chain combines TRBV10-2 with TRBJ2-5, with D possibly TRBD1 on 6 matching bases. Between the trimmed V and J ends, which lost 3 bases and 5 bases, there was a span of 13 bases. The CDR3 runs 14 residues. The germline gives CDR1 WSHSY, CDR2 SAAADI. In nucleotides, the CDR3 is TGCGCCAGCAGTGATATGTGGGGGCGGGAGACCCAGTACTTC. Protein sequence: CASSDMWGRETQYF.

J is TRBJ1-2 and V is TRBV18; TRBD1 agrees at 8 bases. CDR1 KGHSH and CDR2 LQKENI come from the germline V gene. Trimming removed 6 bases from V and 8 bases from J; junction bases left unmatched: 14. The CDR3 extends over 15 amino acids. CDR3 bases: TGTGCCAGCTCCCCGAATCTGGACAGGGCAGACGGCTACACCTTC. This codes for CASSPNLDRADGYTF.

This clone showed up just once. V gene TRBV29-1 combines with J gene TRBJ2-5; 8 nucleotides match TRBD2. The CDR3 is 13 residues long. Germline V gene sequence: CDR1 SQVTM, CDR2 ANQGSEA. Unmatched junction bases numbered 5, after V lost 3 bases and J lost 5 bases. This chain's CDR3 is CSVDRGGRETQYF. CDR3 in DNA: TGCAGCGTTGATCGGGGGGGGAGGGAGACCCAGTACTTC.

In its sample, this clone was seen a few times. This chain uses TRBV27 with TRBJ1-2, with a weak D call TRBD1 (6 bases). Trimming cost V 4 bases and J 4 bases, with 16 bases left between them. Germline CDR1 MNHEY, CDR2 SMNVEV (reference sequence). The CDR3 is 15 amino acids. This chain's CDR3 is CASSSTGWRSYGYTF. In DNA form, the CDR3 reads TGTGCCAGCAGTTCGACAGGATGGCGCAGCTATGGCTACACCTTC.

V usage is TRBV6-2 or TRBV6-3 and J usage is TRBJ1-5; 7 positions match TRBD1. The CDR3 is 15 amino acids. With 5 bases clipped from V and 4 bases from J, the junction kept 8 bases outside the gene matches. The V gene's germline CDR1 is MNHEY and CDR2 SVGEGT. The CDR3 protein is CASSPRGAPNQPQHF. CDR3 sequence (DNA): TGTGCCAGCAGTCCCAGGGGGGCCCCTAATCAGCCCCAGCATTTT.